This paragraph reports one T cell receptor beta chain. The antigen is not known. CD45RO-negative, CCR7-selected cells formed the naive CD8 fraction, which excluded terminally differentiated effector memory CD45RA+ cells. This specimen belongs to a study of shared clonotypes between healthy human individuals. Study-level information: For every donor, three CD4 naive, three CD4 memory, two CD8 naive and one CD8 memory plates were used.

The CDR3 has 16 amino acids. The V segment lost 0 bases and the J segment 9 bases; nucleotides outside the gene matches: 8. CDR1 and CDR2 (germline): SQVTM, ANQGSEA. Study-wide results and limits: Memory subsets generally showed lower estimated richness than naive subsets. Limitation of the genetic and exposure-history diversity represented came from the few donors.

The DNA input per sorted-subset replicate PCR was 200 ng, corresponding to 28,000 or so T cell genomes. Profiled with immunoSEQ multiplex PCR; TCRdb holds only in-frame clones, not every one. The data show around 2.1 million clones, more than 85% seen once. The chain couples TRBV29-1 to TRBJ2-1; 13 bases map to TRBD2. This clonotype was sampled from a man younger than 30 in good health. Some clones in this sample may be carry-over from other donors' samples. The specimen was naive CD8+ T cells from PBMCs. CDR3 residues: CSVEDRLAGGQAEQFF. In DNA form, the CDR3 reads TGCAGCGTTGAAGATCGACTAGCGGGAGGCCAGGCTGAGCAGTTCTTC.